Shown below are 13 T cell receptor beta chains from a single sample sequenced in a study of shared clonotypes between healthy human individuals. Profiling relied on immunoSEQ multiplex PCR, and the TCRdb table lists in-frame clones only, not all of them. The sample shows over a million clones, 70% to 80% of them seen only once. Sequencing was done on a sample of memory CD4+ T cells from PBMCs. Sample subset: CD45RA-negative fraction. The receptors were gathered from a young man in good health. Some clones in this sample may be carry-over from other donors' samples.

The chain links TRBV2 to TRBJ2-7, with TRBD1 identical over 10 bases. V lost 5 bases to trimming and J lost 7 bases; unmatched junction nucleotides: 8. From germline, CDR1 is SNHLY and CDR2 FYNNEI. The CDR3 spans 14 residues. The CDR3 DNA reads TGTGCCAGCAGTCTTCGGGACAGGGGTCGGGAGCAGTACTTC. It is translated as CASSLRDRGREQYF. Combining the CDR3 with reference TRBV2 and TRBJ2-7 gives the whole variable domain EPEVTQTPSHQVTQMGQEVILRCVPISNHLYFYWYRQILGQKVEFLVSFYNNEISEKSEIFDDQFSVERPDGSNFTLKIRSTKLEDSAMYFCASSLRDRGREQYFGPGTRLTVT.

The rearrangement joins TRBV5-1 to TRBJ1-4; D ambiguous. The CDR3 has 14 amino acids. Germline V gene lookup returns CDR1 SGHRS and CDR2 YFSETQ. The V gene lost 1 base and the J gene lost 5 bases, with 9 bases spanning the gap. In DNA form, the CDR3 reads TGCGCCAGCAGCTTGTTGGCTGACAATGAAAAACTGTTTTTT. Translating it yields CASSLLADNEKLFF.

This clone was recorded only once. J is TRBJ2-1 and V is TRBV9; D tentatively fits TRBD1 or TRBD2 (5 bases each). The V gene lost 6 bases and the J gene lost 8 bases, with 18 bases spanning the gap. The CDR3 spans 14 residues. Germline values: CDR1 SGDLS, CDR2 YYNGEE. In DNA form, the CDR3 reads TGTGCCAGCACCCTGGGACCCTTTCTAGATGAGCAGTTCTTC. Translation: CASTLGPFLDEQFF.

This chain links TRBV15 with TRBJ2-1, with a weak D call TRBD2 (5 bases). The CDR3 contains 14 residues. The V and J ends lost 0 bases and 9 bases respectively, with 12 bases between them. The germline V gene encodes CDR1 LNHNV and CDR2 YYDKDF (reference sequence). CDR3 residues: CATSRDGFEGEQFF. The CDR3, as DNA: TGTGCCACCAGCAGAGATGGGTTCGAGGGTGAGCAGTTCTTC.

This clone was observed a few times. The gene calls are TRBV20-1 and TRBJ2-5; no firm D call. Germline V gene sequence: CDR1 DFQATT, CDR2 SNEGSKA (reference sequence). The CDR3 extends over 10 amino acids. The V end was cut by 3 bases, the J end by 5 bases, with 4 bases between. The CDR3 loop reads CSASMETQYF. The CDR3 DNA is TGCAGTGCTAGTATGGAGACCCAGTACTTC.

This sequence joins TRBV6-6 and TRBJ1-5; D is undetermined. Trimming pared 2 bases from V and 0 bases from J, leaving 11 bases between. This CDR3 has 16 amino acids. Germline V gives CDR1 MNHNY, CDR2 SVGAGI (reference sequence). CDR3: CASSYARRSSNQPQHF. The CDR3 DNA reads TGTGCCAGCAGTTACGCCCGAAGGAGTAGCAATCAGCCCCAGCATTTT.

The rearrangement joins TRBV6-4 to TRBJ2-7, with D maybe TRBD2 (6 bases). This CDR3 has 15 amino acids. From germline, CDR1 is MRHNA and CDR2 SNTAGT. Trimming shortened V by 4 bases and J by 0 bases, and 13 bases separated the two germline ends. CDR3 amino acids: CASSGKRAYSYEQYF. In DNA, the CDR3 is TGTGCCAGCAGTGGTAAGCGGGCCTACTCCTACGAGCAGTACTTC.

Only a few counts were recorded for this clone. V and J are TRBV25-1 and TRBJ1-1; possibly TRBD1 for D (5 bases). The CDR3 totals 14 residues. CDR1 is MGHDK, CDR2 SYGVNS, per germline. V gave up 2 bases and J gave up 5 bases, with 12 bases separating them. CDR3 sequence reads: CASSEHGRVTEAFF. DNA of the CDR3: TGTGCCAGCAGTGAACATGGCAGGGTAACTGAAGCTTTCTTT. Drawing the rest from reference TRBV25-1 and TRBJ1-1, the complete variable domain is EADIYQTPRYLVIGTGKKITLECSQTMGHDKMYWYQQDPGMELHLIHYSYGVNSTEKGDLSSESTVSRIRTEHFPLTLESARPSHTSQYLCASSEHGRVTEAFFGQGTRLTVV.

The chain carries TRBV2 and TRBJ2-7; D gene unclear. Germline CDR1 and CDR2: SNHLY and FYNNEI. Trimming removed 7 bases from V and 4 bases from J, with 11 bases in between. The CDR3 runs to 12 residues. In nucleotides, the CDR3 is TGTGCCAGCAAAGGTGGCCCATACGAGCAGTACTTC. Translation gives CASKGGPYEQYF.

The chain uses TRBV7-3 and TRBJ2-2, with 8 bases matching TRBD2. Germline V lookup: CDR1 SGHTA, CDR2 FQGTGA. The V and J ends lost 5 bases and 7 bases, in that order; junction bases with no gene match: 9. This CDR3 region has 15 residues. CDR3 in amino acids: CASSPGTRGIGELFF. In DNA, the CDR3 is TGTGCCAGCAGCCCCGGGACTAGGGGTATCGGGGAGCTGTTTTTT.

The chain uses TRBV5-6 and TRBJ2-7; D unresolved. This CDR3 contains 13 residues. In germline, CDR1 is SGHDT, CDR2 YYEEEE. V was pared by 4 bases and J by 5 bases, with 13 bases between. This CDR3 reads CASSIAPPHEQYF. The CDR3 nucleotides are TGTGCCAGCAGCATAGCCCCGCCCCACGAGCAGTACTTC.

This clone was counted at least ten times. The chain links TRBV6-1 to TRBJ2-7, with a possible D match to TRBD1 (6 bases). This CDR3 comprises 17 residues. Germline CDR1 and CDR2: MNHNS and SASEGT. V shed 0 bases and J shed 6 bases, with 21 bases lying between them. The CDR3: CASSEAFRWAGAGEQYF. CDR3 DNA: TGTGCCAGCAGTGAAGCGTTCCGATGGGCAGGGGCGGGCGAGCAGTACTTC.

This chain connects TRBV1 to TRBJ2-1; TRBD1, as called in the table, went unchecked against the DNA. TRBV1 corresponds to a pseudogene. The CDR3 is made up of 19 amino acids. The CDR3 protein is CTSSQNGPGHYISYNEQFF. CDR3 sequence (DNA): TGCACCAGCAGCCAAAACGGACCCGGACATTATATATCCTACAATGAGCAGTTCTTC.